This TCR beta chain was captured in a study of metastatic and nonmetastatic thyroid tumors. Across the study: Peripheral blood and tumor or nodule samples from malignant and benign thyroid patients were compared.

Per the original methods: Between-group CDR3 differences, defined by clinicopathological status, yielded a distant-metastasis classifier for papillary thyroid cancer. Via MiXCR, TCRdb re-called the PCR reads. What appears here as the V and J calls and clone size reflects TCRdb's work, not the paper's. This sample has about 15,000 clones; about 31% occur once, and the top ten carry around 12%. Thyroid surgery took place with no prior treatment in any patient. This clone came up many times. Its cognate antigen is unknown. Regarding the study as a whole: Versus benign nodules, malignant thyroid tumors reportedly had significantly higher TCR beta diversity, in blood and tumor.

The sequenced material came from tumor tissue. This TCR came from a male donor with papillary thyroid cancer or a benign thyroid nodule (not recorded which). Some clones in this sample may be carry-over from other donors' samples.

CDR3 residues: CASSEGRGGNNEQFF. Here the CDR3 DNA reads TGTGCCAGCAGTGAGGGCAGGGGGGGAAACAATGAGCAGTTCTTC. The chain recombines TRBV6-1 with TRBJ2-1; D is possibly TRBD1 or TRBD2 (7 bases each). Germline lookup yields CDR1 MNHNS and CDR2 SASEGT. V lost 3 bases, J lost 5 bases, and 14 bases lay in between. The length of the CDR3 is 15 residues.